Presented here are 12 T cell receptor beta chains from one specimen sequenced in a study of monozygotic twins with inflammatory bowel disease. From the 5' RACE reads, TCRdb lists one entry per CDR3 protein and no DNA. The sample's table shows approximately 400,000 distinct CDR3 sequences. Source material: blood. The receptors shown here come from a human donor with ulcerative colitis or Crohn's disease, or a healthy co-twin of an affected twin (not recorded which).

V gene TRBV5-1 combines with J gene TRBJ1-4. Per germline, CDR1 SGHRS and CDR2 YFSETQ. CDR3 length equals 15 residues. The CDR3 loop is CASSLAGSTNEKLFF.

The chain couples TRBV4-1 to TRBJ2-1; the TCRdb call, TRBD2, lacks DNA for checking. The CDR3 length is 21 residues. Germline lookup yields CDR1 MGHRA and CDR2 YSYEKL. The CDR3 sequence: CASSPNPFATSGRGSHNEQFF.

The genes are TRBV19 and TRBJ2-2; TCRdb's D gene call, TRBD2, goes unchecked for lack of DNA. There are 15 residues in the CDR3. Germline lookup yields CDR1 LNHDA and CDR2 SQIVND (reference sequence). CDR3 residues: CASSPSERGTGELFF.

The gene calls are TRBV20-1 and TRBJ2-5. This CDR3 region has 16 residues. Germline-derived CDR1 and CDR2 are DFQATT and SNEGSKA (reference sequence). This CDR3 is CSARIPRSGFGETQYF.

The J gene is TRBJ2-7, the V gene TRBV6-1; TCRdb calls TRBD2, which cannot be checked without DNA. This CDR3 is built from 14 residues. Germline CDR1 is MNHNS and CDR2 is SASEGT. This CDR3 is CASSALAGEGEQYF.

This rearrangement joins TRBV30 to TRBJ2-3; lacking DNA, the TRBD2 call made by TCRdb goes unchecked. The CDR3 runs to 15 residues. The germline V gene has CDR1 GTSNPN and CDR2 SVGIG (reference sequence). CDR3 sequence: CAWSVLAGGLSTQYF.

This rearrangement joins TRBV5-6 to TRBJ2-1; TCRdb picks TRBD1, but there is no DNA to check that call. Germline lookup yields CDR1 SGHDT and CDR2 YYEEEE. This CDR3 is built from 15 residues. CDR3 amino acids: CASSWGRGYYNEQFF.

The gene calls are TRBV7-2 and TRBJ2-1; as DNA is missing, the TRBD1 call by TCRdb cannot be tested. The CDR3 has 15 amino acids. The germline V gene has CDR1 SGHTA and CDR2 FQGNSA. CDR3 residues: CASSWNWGDWNEQFF.

CDR3 protein: CASKRGQGNTEAFF. The chain combines TRBV6-2 or TRBV6-3 with TRBJ1-1; without DNA, the TCRdb call of TRBD1 cannot be checked. Germline CDR1 and CDR2: MNHEY and SVGEGT. The CDR3 consists of 14 residues.

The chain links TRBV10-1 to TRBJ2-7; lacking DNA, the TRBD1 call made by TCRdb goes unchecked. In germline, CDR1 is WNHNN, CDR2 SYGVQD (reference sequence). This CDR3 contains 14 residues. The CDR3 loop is CASSESGTGYEQYF.

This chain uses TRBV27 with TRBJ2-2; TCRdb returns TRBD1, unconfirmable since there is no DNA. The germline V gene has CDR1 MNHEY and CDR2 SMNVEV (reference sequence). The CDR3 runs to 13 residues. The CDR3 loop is CASRPRGTGELFF.

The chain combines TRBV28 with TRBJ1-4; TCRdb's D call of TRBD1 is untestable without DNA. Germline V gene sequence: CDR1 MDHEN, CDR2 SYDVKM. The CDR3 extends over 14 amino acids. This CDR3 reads CASSPQGQLEKLFF.